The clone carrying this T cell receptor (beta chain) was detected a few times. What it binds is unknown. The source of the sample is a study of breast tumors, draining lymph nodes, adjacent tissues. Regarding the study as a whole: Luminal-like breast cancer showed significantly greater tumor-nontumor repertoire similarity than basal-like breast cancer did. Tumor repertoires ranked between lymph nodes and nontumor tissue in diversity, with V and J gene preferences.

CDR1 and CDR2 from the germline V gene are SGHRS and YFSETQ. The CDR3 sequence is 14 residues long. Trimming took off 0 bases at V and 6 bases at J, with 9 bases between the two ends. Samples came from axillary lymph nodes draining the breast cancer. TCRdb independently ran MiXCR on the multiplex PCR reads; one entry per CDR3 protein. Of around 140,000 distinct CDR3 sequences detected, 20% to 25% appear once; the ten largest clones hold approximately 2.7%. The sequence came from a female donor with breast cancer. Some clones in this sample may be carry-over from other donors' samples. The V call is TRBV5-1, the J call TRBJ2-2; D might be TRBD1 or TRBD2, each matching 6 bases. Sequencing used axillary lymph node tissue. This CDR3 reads CASSLDGGPGELFF. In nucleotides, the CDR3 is TGCGCCAGCAGCTTGGACGGGGGCCCCGGGGAGCTGTTTTTT.